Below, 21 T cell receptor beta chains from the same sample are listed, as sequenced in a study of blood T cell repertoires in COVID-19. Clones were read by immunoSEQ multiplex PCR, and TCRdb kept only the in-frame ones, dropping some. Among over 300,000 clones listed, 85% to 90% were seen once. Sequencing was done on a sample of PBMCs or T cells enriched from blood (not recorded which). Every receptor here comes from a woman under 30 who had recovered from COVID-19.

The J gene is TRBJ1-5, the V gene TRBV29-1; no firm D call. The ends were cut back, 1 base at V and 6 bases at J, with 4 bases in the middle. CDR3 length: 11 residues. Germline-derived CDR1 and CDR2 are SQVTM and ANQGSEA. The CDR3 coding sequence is TGCAGCGTTGAAGGAGTTCAGCCCCAGCATTTT. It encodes CSVEGVQPQHF.

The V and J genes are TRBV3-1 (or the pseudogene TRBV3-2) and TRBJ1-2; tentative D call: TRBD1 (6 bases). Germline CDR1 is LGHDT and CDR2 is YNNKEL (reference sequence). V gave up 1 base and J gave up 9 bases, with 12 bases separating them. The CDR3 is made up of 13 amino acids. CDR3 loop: CASSQGIQGRYTF. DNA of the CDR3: TGTGCCAGCAGCCAAGGTATACAGGGACGCTACACCTTC.

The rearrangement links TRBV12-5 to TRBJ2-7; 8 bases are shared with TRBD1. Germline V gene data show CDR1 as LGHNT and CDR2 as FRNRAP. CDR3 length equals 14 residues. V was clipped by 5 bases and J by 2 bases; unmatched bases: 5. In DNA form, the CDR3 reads TGTGCTAGTGGTCCCGGACAGGGTGCCTACGAGCAGTACTTC. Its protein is CASGPGQGAYEQYF.

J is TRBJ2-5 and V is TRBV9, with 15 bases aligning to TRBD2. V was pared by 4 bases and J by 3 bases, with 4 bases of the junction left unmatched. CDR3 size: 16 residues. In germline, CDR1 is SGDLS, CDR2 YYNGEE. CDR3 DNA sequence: TGTGCCAGCAGCAAACGGACTAGCGGGGGGGAAGAGACCCAGTACTTC. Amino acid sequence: CASSKRTSGGEETQYF. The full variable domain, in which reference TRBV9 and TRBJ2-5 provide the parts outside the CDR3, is DSGVTQTPKHLITATGQRVTLRCSPRSGDLSVYWYQQSLDQGLQFLIQYYNGEERAKGNILERFSAQQFPDLHSELNLSSLELGDSALYFCASSKRTSGGEETQYFGPGTRLLVL.

The CDR3 region has the DNA TGTGCCAGCAGTTCCGGACAGGATTACAATCAGCCCCAGCATTTT. Its protein product is CASSSGQDYNQPQHF. This chain joins TRBV6-5 and TRBJ1-5, with 7 bases that match TRBD1. Germline lookup yields CDR1 MNHEY and CDR2 SVGAGI. Trimming at V came to 4 bases and at J to 3 bases, leaving 6 bases not matched to a gene. This CDR3 has 15 amino acids.

In DNA, the CDR3 is TGTGCCAGCAGCCCCCAATTGGCGGTAAATGAAAAACTGTTTTTT. This encodes CASSPQLAVNEKLFF. The chain uses TRBV7-3 and TRBJ1-4; D not resolved. Germline V gene lookup returns CDR1 SGHTA and CDR2 FQGTGA. V gave up 5 bases and J gave up 5 bases, with 15 bases separating them. The CDR3 runs 15 residues.

CDR3 nucleotide sequence: TGTGCCAGCAGTTACGGGACAGTTACCGCTGAAGCTTTCTTT. Its translation is CASSYGTVTAEAFF. V is TRBV6-2 or TRBV6-3 and J is TRBJ1-1, with 7 bases lining up with TRBD1. The CDR3 loop spans 14 amino acids. Losses at the gene ends were 2 bases for V and 6 bases for J; bases not matched to a gene: 6. Germline V gene sequence: CDR1 MNHEY, CDR2 SVGEGT.

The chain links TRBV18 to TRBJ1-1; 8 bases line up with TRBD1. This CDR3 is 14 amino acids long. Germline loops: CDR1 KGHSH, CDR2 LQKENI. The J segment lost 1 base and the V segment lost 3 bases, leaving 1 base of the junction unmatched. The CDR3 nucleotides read TGTGCCAGCTCACCGGGACAGGCGAACACTGAAGCTTTCTTT. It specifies CASSPGQANTEAFF.

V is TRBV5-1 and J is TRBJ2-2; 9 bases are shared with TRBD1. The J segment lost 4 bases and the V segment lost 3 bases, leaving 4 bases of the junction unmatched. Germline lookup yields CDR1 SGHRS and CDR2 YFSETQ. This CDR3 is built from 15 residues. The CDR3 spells CASSWTGAPTGELFF. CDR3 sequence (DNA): TGCGCCAGCAGCTGGACAGGGGCCCCCACCGGGGAGCTGTTTTTT.

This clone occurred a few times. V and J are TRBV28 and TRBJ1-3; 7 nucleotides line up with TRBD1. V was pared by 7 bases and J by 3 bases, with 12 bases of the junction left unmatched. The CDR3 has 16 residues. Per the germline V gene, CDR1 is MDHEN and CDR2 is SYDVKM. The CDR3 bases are TGTGCCAGCAACGATCCAAAGACAGGGAATGGAAACACCATATATTTT. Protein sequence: CASNDPKTGNGNTIYF.

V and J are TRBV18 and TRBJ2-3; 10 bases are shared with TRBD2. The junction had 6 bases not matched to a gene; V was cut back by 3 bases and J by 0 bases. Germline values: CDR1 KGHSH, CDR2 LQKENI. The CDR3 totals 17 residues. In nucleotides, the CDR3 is TGTGCCAGCTCACCCTATTTAGCGGGAGGAAGCACAGATACGCAGTATTTT. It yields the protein CASSPYLAGGSTDTQYF.

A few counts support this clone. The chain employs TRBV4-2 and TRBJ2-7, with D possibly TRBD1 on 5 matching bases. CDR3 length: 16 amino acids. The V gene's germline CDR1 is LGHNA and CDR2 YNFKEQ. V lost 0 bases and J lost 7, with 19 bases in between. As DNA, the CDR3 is TGTGCCAGCAGCCAAGATATCCAGGGCACGGCGCGAGAGCAGTACTTC. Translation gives CASSQDIQGTAREQYF.

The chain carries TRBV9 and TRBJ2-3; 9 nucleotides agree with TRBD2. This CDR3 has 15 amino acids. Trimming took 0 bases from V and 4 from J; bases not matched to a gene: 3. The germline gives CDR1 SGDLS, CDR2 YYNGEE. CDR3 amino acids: CASSVVAGGPDTQYF. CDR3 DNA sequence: TGTGCCAGCAGCGTAGTTGCGGGGGGGCCAGATACGCAGTATTTT. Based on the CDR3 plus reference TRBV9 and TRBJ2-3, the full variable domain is DSGVTQTPKHLITATGQRVTLRCSPRSGDLSVYWYQQSLDQGLQFLIQYYNGEERAKGNILERFSAQQFPDLHSELNLSSLELGDSALYFCASSVVAGGPDTQYFGPGTRLTVL.

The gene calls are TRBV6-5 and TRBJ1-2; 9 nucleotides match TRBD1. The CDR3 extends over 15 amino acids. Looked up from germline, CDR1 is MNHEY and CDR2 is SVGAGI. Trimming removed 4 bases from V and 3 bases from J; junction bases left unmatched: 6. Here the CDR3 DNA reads TGTGCCAGCAGTTTTACAGGGGGCGCGGACTATGGCTACACCTTC. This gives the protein CASSFTGGADYGYTF.

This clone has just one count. The CDR3 nucleotides read TGTGCCAGCAGTCCTCGACAGGGGCGGCTCAATGAGCAGTTCTTC. It yields the protein CASSPRQGRLNEQFF. This rearrangement joins TRBV21-1 to TRBJ2-1; TRBD1 reflects the table's D call only, with no check against the DNA. TRBV21-1 counts as a pseudogene. The CDR3 covers 15 residues.

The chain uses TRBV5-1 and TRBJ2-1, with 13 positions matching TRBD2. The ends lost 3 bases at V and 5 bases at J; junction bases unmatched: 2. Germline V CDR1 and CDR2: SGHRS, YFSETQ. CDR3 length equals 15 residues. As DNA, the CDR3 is TGCGCCAGCAGCTCTGGACTAGCGGGAGACAATGAGCAGTTCTTC. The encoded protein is CASSSGLAGDNEQFF. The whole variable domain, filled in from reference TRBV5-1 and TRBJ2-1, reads KAGVTQTPRYLIKTRGQQVTLSCSPISGHRSVSWYQQTPGQGLQFLFEYFSETQRNKGNFPGRFSGRQFSNSRSEMNVSTLELGDSALYLCASSSGLAGDNEQFFGPGTRLTVL.

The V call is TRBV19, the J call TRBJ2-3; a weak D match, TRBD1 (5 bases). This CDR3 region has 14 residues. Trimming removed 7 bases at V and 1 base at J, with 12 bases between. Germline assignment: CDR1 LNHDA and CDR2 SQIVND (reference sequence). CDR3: CASKGFGGTDTQYF. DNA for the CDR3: TGTGCCAGTAAGGGGTTTGGGGGCACAGATACGCAGTATTTT.

The CDR3 coding sequence is TGTGCCAGCAGCTTGGCAGGGCTCTATGGCTACACCTTC. This encodes CASSLAGLYGYTF. The chain is built from TRBV5-4 and TRBJ1-2, with TRBD1 as a possible D gene (5 bases). This CDR3 contains 13 residues. The germline gives CDR1 SGHNT, CDR2 YYREEE (reference sequence). The V end lost 0 bases, the J end lost 4 bases, and 7 bases lay between the germline ends.

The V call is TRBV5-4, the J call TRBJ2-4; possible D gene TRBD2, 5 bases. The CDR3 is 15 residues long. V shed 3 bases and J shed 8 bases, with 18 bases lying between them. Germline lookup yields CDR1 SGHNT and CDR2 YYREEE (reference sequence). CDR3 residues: CASSSFGLPGDIQYF. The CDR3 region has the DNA TGTGCCAGCAGCTCCTTCGGACTTCCCGGAGACATTCAGTACTTC.

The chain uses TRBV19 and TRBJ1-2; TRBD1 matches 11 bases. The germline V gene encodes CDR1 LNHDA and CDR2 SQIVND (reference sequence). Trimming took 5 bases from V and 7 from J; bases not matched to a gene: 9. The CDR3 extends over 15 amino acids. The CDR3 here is CASSEDRGLAAGYTF. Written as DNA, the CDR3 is TGTGCCAGTAGTGAGGACAGGGGGCTGGCGGCTGGCTACACCTTC.

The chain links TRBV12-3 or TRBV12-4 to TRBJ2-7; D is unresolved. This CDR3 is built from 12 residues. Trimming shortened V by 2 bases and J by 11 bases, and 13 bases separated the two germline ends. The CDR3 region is CASSLFSGSKYF. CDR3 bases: TGTGCCAGCAGTTTATTCTCGGGTTCTAAGTACTTC.